This T cell receptor (beta chain) was recorded in a study of blood T cell repertoires in COVID-19. Study context: The United States, Italy and Spain provided the acute and convalescent COVID-19 samples. The analysed material was cDNA or gDNA that came from T cells, B-cell-depleted T cells, or PBMCs.

How the authors handled the data: Amplification of reference gene primers was used by the study to estimate nucleated cell counts. TCRdb keeps only in-frame clones here, not all; method: immunoSEQ multiplex PCR. The DNA gave D and trimming, while V, J and clone size come from that table. The sample consists of about 180,000 clones, roughly 87% of them appearing once. This CDR3 is built from 12 residues. The trim removed 7 bases at V and 3 bases at J, leaving 6 bases unmatched. CDR1 SQVTM and CDR2 ANQGSEA come from the germline V gene. The sequencing input was peripheral blood. The chain couples TRBV29-1 to TRBJ2-7; 7 positions agree with TRBD1. The TCR was taken from a man younger than 35 who had recovered from COVID-19. The CDR3 protein is CSGFGQDYEQYF. In DNA form, the CDR3 reads TGCAGCGGGTTCGGACAGGACTACGAGCAGTACTTC.